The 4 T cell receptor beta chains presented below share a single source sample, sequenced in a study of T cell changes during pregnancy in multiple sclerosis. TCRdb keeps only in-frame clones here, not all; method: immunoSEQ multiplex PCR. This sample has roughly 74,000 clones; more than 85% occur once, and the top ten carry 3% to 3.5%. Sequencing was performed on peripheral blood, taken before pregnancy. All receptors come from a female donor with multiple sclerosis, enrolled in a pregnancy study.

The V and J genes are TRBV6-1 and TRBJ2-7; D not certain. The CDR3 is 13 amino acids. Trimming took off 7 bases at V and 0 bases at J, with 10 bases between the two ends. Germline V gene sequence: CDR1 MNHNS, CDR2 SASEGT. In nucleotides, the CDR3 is TGTGCCAGCAATTCAGGAAGCTCCTACGAGCAGTACTTC. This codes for CASNSGSSYEQYF.

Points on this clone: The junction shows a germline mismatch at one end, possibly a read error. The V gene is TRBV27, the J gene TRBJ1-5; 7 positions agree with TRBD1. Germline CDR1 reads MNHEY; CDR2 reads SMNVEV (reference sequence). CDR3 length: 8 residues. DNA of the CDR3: TGTGCCCGGAAAGGGGGCATTTGG. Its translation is CARKGGIW.

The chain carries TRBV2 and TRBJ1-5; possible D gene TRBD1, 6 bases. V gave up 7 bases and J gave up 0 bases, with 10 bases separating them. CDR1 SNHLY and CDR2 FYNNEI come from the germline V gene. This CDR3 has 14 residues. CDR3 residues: CASTEGDSNQPQHF. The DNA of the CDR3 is TGTGCCAGCACCGAGGGGGATAGCAATCAGCCCCAGCATTTT.

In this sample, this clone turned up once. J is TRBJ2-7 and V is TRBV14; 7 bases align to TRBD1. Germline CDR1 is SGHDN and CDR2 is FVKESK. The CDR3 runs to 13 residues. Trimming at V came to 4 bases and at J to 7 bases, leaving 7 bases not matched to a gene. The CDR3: CASSPRQGREQYF. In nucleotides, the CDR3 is TGTGCCAGCAGCCCGCGACAGGGAAGAGAGCAGTACTTC.